Sequencing of this T cell receptor (beta chain) was carried out in a study of sequential checkpoint blockade in melanoma. Study context: Randomization was 1:1 between first-line nivolumab→ipilimumab and ipilimumab→nivolumab. Both treatment sequences were followed by maintenance nivolumab.

CDR3 length: 15 residues. Trimming removed 2 bases at V and 4 bases at J, with 12 bases between. Germline CDR1 MNHEY, CDR2 SVGAGI. TCRdb keeps only in-frame clones here, not all; method: immunoSEQ multiplex PCR. The sample lists 8,500 to 9,500 clones, around 79% occurring once. This sample's treatment: randomized to nivolumab then ipilimumab (arm A) or the reverse (arm B). None of the patients previously received DNA-damaging chemotherapy. From thawed PBMCs, live CD3+CD8+ cells negative for CD19 and CD56 were sorted. This receptor was obtained from a human donor with melanoma. The chain couples TRBV6-5 to TRBJ2-1; D perhaps matches TRBD2 (5 bases). The sequenced sample was CD8+ T cells sorted from blood (inferred from file names), obtained from a patient given nivolumab and ipilimumab in sequence. CDR3 residues: CASSYERVGYNEQFF. Here the CDR3 DNA reads TGTGCCAGCAGTTACGAGAGGGTCGGGTACAATGAGCAGTTCTTC.